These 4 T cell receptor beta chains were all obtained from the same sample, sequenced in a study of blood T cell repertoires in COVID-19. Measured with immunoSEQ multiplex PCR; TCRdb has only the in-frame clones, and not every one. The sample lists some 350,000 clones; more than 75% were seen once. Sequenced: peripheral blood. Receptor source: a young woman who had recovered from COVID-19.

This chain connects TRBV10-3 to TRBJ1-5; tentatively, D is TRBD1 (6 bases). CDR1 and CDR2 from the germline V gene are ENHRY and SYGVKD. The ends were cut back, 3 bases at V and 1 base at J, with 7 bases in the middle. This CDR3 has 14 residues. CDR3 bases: TGTGCCATCAGTGAAACAGGGAGCAATCAGCCCCAGCATTTT. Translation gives CAISETGSNQPQHF.

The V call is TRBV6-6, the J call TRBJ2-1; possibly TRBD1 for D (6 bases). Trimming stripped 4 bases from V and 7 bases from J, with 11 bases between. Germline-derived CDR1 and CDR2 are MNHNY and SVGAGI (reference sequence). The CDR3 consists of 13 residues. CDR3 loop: CASSSPTGNEQFF. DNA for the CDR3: TGTGCCAGCAGTTCACCTACAGGGAATGAGCAGTTCTTC.

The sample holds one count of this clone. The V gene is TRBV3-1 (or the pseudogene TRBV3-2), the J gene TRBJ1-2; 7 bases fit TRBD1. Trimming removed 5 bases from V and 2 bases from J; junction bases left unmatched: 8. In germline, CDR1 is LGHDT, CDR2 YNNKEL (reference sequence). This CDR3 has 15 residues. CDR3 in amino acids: CASSFRTGRNYGYTF. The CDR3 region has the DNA TGTGCCAGCAGCTTCCGGACAGGACGGAACTATGGCTACACCTTC.

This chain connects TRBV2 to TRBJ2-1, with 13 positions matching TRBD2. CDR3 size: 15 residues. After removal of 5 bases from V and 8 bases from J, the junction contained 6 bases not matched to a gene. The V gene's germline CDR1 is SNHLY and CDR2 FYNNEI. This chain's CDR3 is CASSSTSGRGDEQFF. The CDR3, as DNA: TGTGCCAGCAGTTCTACTAGCGGGAGGGGCGATGAGCAGTTCTTC. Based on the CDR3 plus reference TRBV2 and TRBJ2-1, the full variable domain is EPEVTQTPSHQVTQMGQEVILRCVPISNHLYFYWYRQILGQKVEFLVSFYNNEISEKSEIFDDQFSVERPDGSNFTLKIRSTKLEDSAMYFCASSSTSGRGDEQFFGPGTRLTVL.